This T cell receptor (beta chain) originates from a study of blood T cell repertoires in COVID-19. Study in general: The study drew acute and convalescent COVID-19 samples from the United States, Italy and Spain. The analysed material was cDNA or gDNA that came from T cells, B-cell-depleted T cells, or PBMCs.

As originally analysed: Estimation of nucleated cell counts was performed using reference gene primer amplification. Clones were sequenced by immunoSEQ multiplex PCR, and TCRdb holds only the in-frame ones, with some missing. V and J calls and clone size are given by that table; D and trimming were obtained from the DNA. Of around 110,000 clones listed, 82% are singletons. CDR1 is MDHEN and CDR2 is SYDVKM in the germline V gene. This CDR3 contains 14 residues. The V gene lost 6 bases and the J gene lost 2 bases, with 11 bases spanning the gap. This clone was recorded only once. The sample comprised peripheral blood. The receptor was isolated from a man between 65 and 85 years old with acute or convalescent COVID-19. The chain joins TRBV28 to TRBJ1-5, with D maybe TRBD1 (6 bases). CDR3 amino acids: CASSSPGGNQPQHF. As DNA, the CDR3 is TGTGCCAGCAGCTCCCCAGGGGGCAATCAGCCCCAGCATTTT.